This entry concerns a single T cell receptor beta chain. The antigen remains unidentified. A junction boundary mismatches the germline segment, possibly from a read error. These data originate in a study of lung T cells in sarcoidosis with Löfgren's syndrome. Background on the study: Sarcoidosis features CD4+ T cell accumulation in bronchoalveolar lavage fluid. Repertoire analyses centered on Löfgren's syndrome patients.

The CDR3 covers 17 residues. CDR1 is SGHTA and CDR2 is FQGTGA in the germline V gene. TCRdb called the reads again in MiXCR, with one record for every CDR3 protein. The sample contains some 9,800 distinct CDR3 sequences, about 20% of which appear only once. Study results and limitations: Shared TRAV12-1 and TRBV2 CDR3 motifs were reported across several patients. TRAV12-1 and TRBV2 were reportedly most expanded in Löfgren's patients.

This sequence originates from a human donor with sarcoidosis (Löfgren's syndrome or another form), or a control subject (not recorded which). Sequencing was done on a sample of CD4+ T cells from bronchoalveolar lavage. V usage is TRBV7-3 and J usage is TRBJ2-2, with 9 bases lining up with TRBD2. CDR3 coding DNA: TGTGCCAGCAGCTTAAACGCGGGGGGGCATATGACCGGGGAGCTGCTTTTT. Translating it yields CASSLNAGGHMTGELLF. The whole variable domain, filled in from reference TRBV7-3 and TRBJ2-2, reads GAGVSQTPSNKVTEKGKYVELRCDPISGHTALYWYRQSLGQGPEFLIYFQGTGAADDSGLPNDRFFAVRPEGSVSTLKIQRTERGDSAVYLCASSLNAGGHMTGELLFGEGSRLTVL.